These T cell receptor beta chains were read from a single sample in a study of blood T cell repertoires in COVID-19. Using immunoSEQ multiplex PCR, the repertoire was profiled, and TCRdb retains in-frame clones only, with some absent. The table has around 190,000 clones, about 87% seen once. Sequencing was performed on PBMCs or T cells enriched from blood (not recorded which). Receptor source: a man aged 18 to 35 with acute COVID-19. The CDR3 runs from the conserved cysteine through the conserved F or W. The order of the fields is clone size, D gene, V gene, J gene, CDR3 protein, CDR3 DNA. D genes are given only for firm matches. Size is stated for part of the rows, as once, few or many counts, or as a class when the clone is expanded.

size: -
D: TRBD2
V: TRBV7-2
J: TRBJ2-3
CDR3: CASSLAGLTDTQYF
DNA: TGTGCCAGCAGTCTAGCGGGTCTCACAGATACGCAGTATTTT

size: -
D: TRBD1
V: TRBV19
J: TRBJ1-1
CDR3: CASRPGLGLAGGLNTEAFF
DNA: TGTGCCAGTAGACCCGGCTTAGGTTTGGCAGGGGGTCTGAACACTGAAGCTTTCTTT

size: -
D: TRBD1
V: TRBV7-2
J: TRBJ1-1
CDR3: CASSLQGAGTEAFF
DNA: TGTGCCAGCAGCTTACAGGGGGCAGGCACTGAAGCTTTCTTT

size: many
D: TRBD2
V: TRBV18
J: TRBJ2-3
CDR3: CASSPVLAGEDTQYF
DNA: TGTGCCAGCTCACCCGTACTAGCGGGAGAAGATACGCAGTATTTT

size: -
D: -
V: TRBV28
J: TRBJ2-5
CDR3: CATRGPETQYF
DNA: TGTGCCACTCGAGGGCCAGAGACCCAGTACTTC

size: -
D: TRBD2
V: TRBV27
J: TRBJ2-1
CDR3: CASSLWTGLAGHNEQFF
DNA: TGTGCCAGCAGTTTATGGACGGGACTAGCGGGACACAATGAGCAGTTCTTC

size: few
D: -
V: TRBV12-3/TRBV12-4
J: TRBJ1-1
CDR3: CASSGHGNSEAFF
DNA: TGTGCCAGCAGCGGACACGGAAATTCTGAAGCTTTCTTT

size: -
D: -
V: TRBV18
J: TRBJ2-1
CDR3: CASSPDRGNEQFF
DNA: TGTGCCAGCTCACCCGACCGCGGCAATGAGCAGTTCTTC

size: -
D: TRBD2
V: TRBV29-1
J: TRBJ2-7
CDR3: CSVYAAGGAYEQYF
DNA: TGCAGCGTTTACGCAGCGGGAGGTGCCTACGAGCAGTACTTC

size: -
D: -
V: TRBV4-1
J: TRBJ2-3
CDR3: CASSQAPGTDTQYF
DNA: TGCGCCAGCAGCCAAGCCCCCGGGACAGATACGCAGTATTTT

size: -
D: -
V: TRBV4-3
J: TRBJ2-7
CDR3: CASSQDLVGGSYEQYF
DNA: TGCGCCAGCAGCCAAGATTTGGTAGGCGGTTCCTACGAGCAGTACTTC

size: -
D: -
V: TRBV30
J: TRBJ1-1
CDR3: CAWSEKTRQNTEAFF
DNA: TGTGCCTGGAGTGAAAAGACACGTCAAAACACTGAAGCTTTCTTT

size: many
D: TRBD2
V: TRBV28
J: TRBJ2-1
CDR3: CASRVTSRYNEQFF
DNA: TGTGCCAGCAGGGTGACTAGCAGATACAATGAGCAGTTCTTC

size: -
D: -
V: TRBV7-9
J: TRBJ1-1
CDR3: CASSLVGTGTEAFF
DNA: TGTGCCAGCAGCTTAGTGGGCACGGGAACTGAAGCTTTCTTT

size: -
D: -
V: TRBV11-1
J: TRBJ2-1
CDR3: CASSLGNRLTYNEQFF
DNA: TGTGCCAGCAGCTTAGGTAATCGGTTGACCTACAATGAGCAGTTCTTC

size: -
D: -
V: TRBV7-2
J: TRBJ2-4
CDR3: CASSSIRGVAKNIQYF
DNA: TGTGCCAGCAGCTCCATCAGGGGAGTAGCCAAAAACATTCAGTACTTC

size: once
D: TRBD1
V: TRBV7-9
J: TRBJ1-5
CDR3: CASSFQTGPNQPQHF
DNA: TGTGCCAGCAGCTTCCAGACAGGGCCGAATCAGCCCCAGCATTTT

size: -
D: TRBD1
V: TRBV12-3/TRBV12-4
J: TRBJ1-2
CDR3: CASSSGGNYGYTF
DNA: TGTGCCAGCAGTTCAGGGGGTAACTATGGCTACACCTTC

size: -
D: -
V: TRBV21-1
J: TRBJ1-5
CDR3: CASSKVSREGNQPQHF
DNA: TGTGCCAGCAGCAAAGTTAGCAGGGAGGGCAATCAGCCCCAGCATTTT

size: -
D: TRBD1
V: TRBV27
J: TRBJ2-7
CDR3: CASSEQGRSYEQYF
DNA: TGTGCCAGCAGTGAACAGGGGCGCTCCTACGAGCAGTACTTC

size: -
D: TRBD1
V: TRBV28
J: TRBJ2-2
CDR3: CASRYRGRRFIGELFF
DNA: TGTGCCAGCAGGTACAGGGGGCGAAGATTTATCGGGGAGCTGTTTTTT

size: -
D: TRBD2
V: TRBV11-3
J: TRBJ2-1
CDR3: CASSSMMTSGLGNEQFF
DNA: TGTGCCAGCAGTTCGATGATGACTAGCGGGTTGGGGAATGAGCAGTTCTTC

size: -
D: TRBD2
V: TRBV9
J: TRBJ2-6
CDR3: CASSVIAGGPHHPSGANVLTF
DNA: TGTGCCAGCAGCGTTATAGCGGGAGGGCCCCACCATCCCTCTGGGGCCAACGTCCTGACTTTC

size: -
D: TRBD1
V: TRBV4-1
J: TRBJ2-2
CDR3: CASSQEQGATGELFF
DNA: TGCGCCAGCAGCCAAGAACAGGGGGCGACCGGGGAGCTGTTTTTT

size: -
D: -
V: TRBV27
J: TRBJ2-5
CDR3: CASSFSSPETQYF
DNA: TGTGCCAGCAGTTTCTCGTCTCCAGAGACCCAGTACTTC

size: -
D: -
V: TRBV28
J: TRBJ1-4
CDR3: CASSLGGSNEKLFF
DNA: TGTGCCAGCAGTTTAGGCGGATCGAATGAAAAACTGTTTTTT

size: -
D: TRBD1
V: TRBV23-1
J: TRBJ2-3
CDR3: CASSQSYRGRDTQYF
DNA: TGCGCCAGCAGTCAATCCTACAGGGGAAGGGATACGCAGTATTTT